The 18 T cell receptor beta chains in this list originate from one sample, sequenced in a study of blood T cell repertoires in COVID-19. Profiling relied on immunoSEQ multiplex PCR, and the TCRdb table lists in-frame clones only, not all of them. Among some 97,000 clones listed, roughly 92% were seen once. The sequencing sample was made of peripheral blood. The source of these receptors is an older man with acute or convalescent COVID-19.

The V call is TRBV28, the J call TRBJ1-4; TRBD1 agrees at 7 bases. CDR3 length: 14 residues. Germline trimming cut 4 bases from V and 4 bases from J; bases unmatched to any gene: 3. Germline CDR1 is MDHEN and CDR2 is SYDVKM. Written as DNA, the CDR3 is TGTGCCAGCAGTTCCGGGACAGTTAATGAAAAACTGTTTTTT. As protein: CASSSGTVNEKLFF.

The rearrangement uses TRBV2 and TRBJ2-7; TRBD1 matches 9 bases. Unmatched junction bases numbered 11, after V lost 7 bases and J lost 7 bases. The CDR3 has 14 residues. In germline, CDR1 is SNHLY, CDR2 FYNNEI. The CDR3 loop reads CASTFAQGAREQYF. In DNA form, the CDR3 reads TGTGCCAGCACGTTTGCACAGGGGGCGCGGGAGCAGTACTTC.

The chain couples TRBV6-5 to TRBJ1-5; TRBD1 agrees at 7 bases. The CDR3 extends over 15 amino acids. Germline loops: CDR1 MNHEY, CDR2 SVGAGI. The V and J ends lost 6 bases and 5 bases, in that order; junction bases with no gene match: 10. Here the CDR3 reads CASSPRDRGHQPQHF. The CDR3 DNA sequence: TGTGCCAGCAGCCCCCGGGACAGAGGTCATCAGCCCCAGCATTTT.

The sample holds a few counts of this clone. The J gene is TRBJ1-2, the V gene TRBV15, with D perhaps matching TRBD1 (5 bases). This CDR3 region has 14 residues. Looked up from germline, CDR1 is LNHNV and CDR2 is YYDKDF (reference sequence). Trimming took off 3 bases at V and 4 bases at J, with 12 bases between the two ends. CDR3 DNA: TGTGCCACCAGCAGTGGTACAGGCGGCTATGGCTACACCTTC. This gives the protein CATSSGTGGYGYTF.

This sequence joins TRBV5-8 and TRBJ1-3; no firm D call. CDR3 size: 14 residues. Germline V gene lookup returns CDR1 SGHTS and CDR2 YDEGEE. V lost 0 bases and J lost 4, with 8 bases in between. For the CDR3, the DNA is TGTGCCAGCAGCTTGGGGGCCGGAGGAAACACCATATATTTT. Protein: CASSLGAGGNTIYF. Complete variable domain (other parts from reference TRBV5-8 and TRBJ1-3): EAGVTQSPTHLIKTRGQQATLRCSPISGHTSVYWYQQALGLGLQFLLWYDEGEERNRGNFPPRFSGRQFPNYSSELNVNALELEDSALYLCASSLGAGGNTIYFGEGSWLTVV.

This clone was found many times. In DNA form, the CDR3 reads TGTGCCAGCAACTCAGGTGGCCCGGATGAGCAGTTCTTC. Translating gives CASNSGGPDEQFF. V gene TRBV9 combines with J gene TRBJ2-1, with D hard to call. With 6 bases removed from V and 8 bases from J, the gap between germline ends came to 15 bases. CDR1 SGDLS and CDR2 YYNGEE come from the germline V gene. This CDR3 is 13 amino acids long.

The chain recombines TRBV2 with TRBJ1-4; D possibly corresponds to TRBD1 (5 bases). The germline V and J ends were trimmed by 5 bases and 8 bases, with 15 bases remaining between them. The CDR3 sequence is 14 residues long. The germline V gene encodes CDR1 SNHLY and CDR2 FYNNEI. Here the CDR3 reads CASSQGEGGEKLFF. CDR3 in DNA: TGTGCCAGCAGTCAAGGGGAGGGCGGCGAAAAACTGTTTTTT.

This clone was detected only a few times. The chain couples TRBV7-8 to TRBJ2-1; TRBD2 matches at 8 bases. Germline V CDR1 and CDR2: SGHVS, FQNEAQ. CDR3 length equals 18 residues. Germline trimming cut 5 bases from V and 8 bases from J; bases unmatched to any gene: 20. The CDR3 DNA sequence: TGTGCCAGCAGCCCGGGCTTTTCGGCCGGGAGGGCTTGGGATGAGCAGTTCTTC. It specifies CASSPGFSAGRAWDEQFF.

This chain joins TRBV27 and TRBJ1-2; 9 bases line up with TRBD1. V was pared by 3 bases and J by 8 bases, with 7 bases of the junction left unmatched. This CDR3 has 14 residues. Germline V lookup: CDR1 MNHEY, CDR2 SMNVEV (reference sequence). The CDR3 is CASSLSGQGRGYTF. Written as DNA, the CDR3 is TGTGCCAGCAGTTTGTCAGGACAGGGGAGAGGCTACACCTTC.

V is TRBV7-2 and J is TRBJ1-2; 7 positions agree with TRBD1. The CDR3 has 14 residues. The V segment lost 3 bases and the J segment 7 bases; nucleotides outside the gene matches: 8. In germline, CDR1 is SGHTA, CDR2 FQGNSA. CDR3 region: CASSFAGGNGGYTF. CDR3 sequence (DNA): TGTGCCAGCAGCTTCGCAGGGGGTAATGGTGGCTACACCTTC.

This chain uses TRBV6-5 with TRBJ1-1; perhaps TRBD1 as D (6 bases). This CDR3 is 15 amino acids long. Per germline, CDR1 MNHEY and CDR2 SVGAGI. The V and J ends lost 0 bases and 2 bases respectively, with 10 bases between them. CDR3 in DNA: TGTGCCAGCAGTTACTCCGACAGGTTTAACACTGAAGCTTTCTTT. It encodes CASSYSDRFNTEAFF.

The genes are TRBV11-3 and TRBJ2-1; 8 bases line up with TRBD1. The CDR3 spans 14 residues. V lost 5 bases, J lost 8 bases, and 8 bases stayed unmatched. From germline, CDR1 is SGHNT and CDR2 YENEEA. The CDR3 loop reads CASSPWTGRDEQFF. The DNA of the CDR3 is TGTGCCAGCAGCCCCTGGACAGGGCGGGATGAGCAGTTCTTC.

The gene calls are TRBV27 and TRBJ2-3; 14 bases fit TRBD2. After removal of 2 bases from V and 2 bases from J, the junction contained 6 bases not matched to a gene. Germline V gene data show CDR1 as MNHEY and CDR2 as SMNVEV (reference sequence). This CDR3 is built from 18 residues. The CDR3 nucleotides are TGTGCCAGCAGTTTAAGGACTAGCGGGAGGTATTACACAGATACGCAGTATTTT. Its translation: CASSLRTSGRYYTDTQYF.

The gene calls are TRBV10-3 and TRBJ1-1; TRBD1 might be the D (6 bases). The CDR3 contains 14 residues. Germline V lookup: CDR1 ENHRY, CDR2 SYGVKD. The ends were cut back, 3 bases at V and 2 bases at J, with 10 bases in the middle. CDR3 coding DNA: TGTGCCATCAGTGAAGAACAGGGTAACACTGAAGCTTTCTTT. Translated, it gives CAISEEQGNTEAFF.

This clone was found once. This chain connects TRBV29-1 to TRBJ2-3; tentative D call: TRBD1 (6 bases). The V end lost 7 bases, the J end lost 2 bases, and 22 bases lay between the germline ends. Germline lookup yields CDR1 SQVTM and CDR2 ANQGSEA. The CDR3 loop spans 16 amino acids. The DNA of the CDR3 is TGCAGCGCCGAAAAAATAGGACAGAGCAACACAGATACGCAGTATTTT. As protein: CSAEKIGQSNTDTQYF.

CDR3 bases: TGTGCCAGCAGCAGGACTAGCGGGGGGGCGACAGATACGCAGTATTTT. Its protein is CASSRTSGGATDTQYF. The chain has TRBV7-9 and TRBJ2-3, with TRBD2 identical over 15 bases. The CDR3 sequence is 16 residues long. CDR1 is SEHNR and CDR2 is FQNEAQ in the germline V gene (reference sequence). V shed 5 bases and J 3 bases; nucleotides not matched to a gene: 3. The full variable domain, rest sourced from reference TRBV7-9 and TRBJ2-3, is DTGVSQNPRHKITKRGQNVTFRCDPISEHNRLYWYRQTLGQGPEFLTYFQNEAQLEKSRLLSDRFSAERPKGSFSTLEIQRTEQGDSAMYLCASSRTSGGATDTQYFGPGTRLTVL.

V gene TRBV6-5 combines with J gene TRBJ2-2; 7 nucleotides line up with TRBD2. Germline trimming cut 8 bases from V and 2 bases from J; bases unmatched to any gene: 8. CDR1 and CDR2 (germline): MNHEY, SVGAGI. The CDR3 runs to 15 residues. The CDR3 DNA reads as TGTGCCAGCTCCTCACTAGCGACCAACACCGGGGAGCTGTTTTTT. Translating it yields CASSSLATNTGELFF.

The chain uses TRBV25-1 and TRBJ2-7, with TRBD1 identical over 10 bases. Looked up from germline, CDR1 is MGHDK and CDR2 is SYGVNS. J was trimmed by 4 bases and V by 1 base; bases with no gene match: 10. CDR3 length: 17 amino acids. In DNA form, the CDR3 reads TGTGCCAGCAGTGAATTCCGGGCGGGGACAGGGGAATACGAGCAGTACTTC. The encoded protein is CASSEFRAGTGEYEQYF.